The 5 T cell receptor beta chains below all came from one sample that was sequenced in a study of T cell changes during pregnancy in multiple sclerosis. Using immunoSEQ multiplex PCR, the repertoire was profiled, and TCRdb retains in-frame clones only, with some absent. The data show around 88,000 clones, approximately 92% seen once. The material was peripheral blood, obtained in the first trimester of pregnancy. The source of these receptors is a female donor with multiple sclerosis, enrolled in a pregnancy study.

This clone occurred a few times. The rearrangement uses TRBV7-9 and TRBJ2-1; perhaps TRBD1 as D (5 bases). The CDR3 contains 14 residues. CDR1 and CDR2 from the germline V gene are SEHNR and FQNEAQ (reference sequence). Trimming pared 3 bases from V and 8 bases from J, leaving 14 bases between. This CDR3 reads CASSFQSGYDEQFF. DNA for the CDR3: TGTGCCAGCAGCTTTCAGTCAGGGTACGATGAGCAGTTCTTC. Full variable domain (outside the CDR3, taken from reference TRBV7-9 and TRBJ2-1): DTGVSQNPRHKITKRGQNVTFRCDPISEHNRLYWYRQTLGQGPEFLTYFQNEAQLEKSRLLSDRFSAERPKGSFSTLEIQRTEQGDSAMYLCASSFQSGYDEQFFGPGTRLTVL.

The CDR3 region is CASSTGLSSYEQYF. The DNA for the CDR3 is TGTGCCAGCAGCACCGGACTTAGCTCCTACGAGCAGTACTTC. This chain joins TRBV11-3 and TRBJ2-7; TRBD2 might be the D (5 bases). V was shortened by 5 bases and J by 0 bases, with 11 bases between the two germline ends. CDR1 is SGHNT and CDR2 is YENEEA in the germline V gene. The CDR3 loop spans 14 amino acids.

The chain is built from TRBV5-1 and TRBJ2-1; tentatively, D is TRBD2 (6 bases). The ends were cut back, 4 bases at V and 5 bases at J, with 13 bases in the middle. Germline V gene lookup returns CDR1 SGHRS and CDR2 YFSETQ. The CDR3 is 14 residues long. DNA for the CDR3: TGCGCCAGCAGCCTGGGGCTAGCGCACAATGAGCAGTTCTTC. Residues: CASSLGLAHNEQFF.

The chain links TRBV14 to TRBJ2-3; D call uncertain. Trimming shortened V by 0 bases and J by 3 bases, and 7 bases separated the two germline ends. This CDR3 region has 14 residues. Germline CDR1 reads SGHDN; CDR2 reads FVKESK. The CDR3 loop is CASSQDTTTDTQYF. Here the CDR3 DNA reads TGTGCCAGCAGCCAAGATACGACTACAGATACGCAGTATTTT. Looking up the rest from reference TRBV14 and TRBJ2-3 gives the full variable domain: EAGVTQFPSHSVIEKGQTVTLRCDPISGHDNLYWYRRVMGKEIKFLLHFVKESKQDESGMPNNRFLAERTGGTYSTLKVQPAELEDSGVYFCASSQDTTTDTQYFGPGTRLTVL.

V gene TRBV7-9 combines with J gene TRBJ2-7; 8 positions agree with TRBD1. CDR1 SEHNR and CDR2 FQNEAQ come from the germline V gene (reference sequence). V was pared by 0 bases and J by 3 bases, with 4 bases of the junction left unmatched. There are 15 residues in the CDR3. CDR3 DNA sequence: TGTGCCAGCAGCTTAGCGGCCGGACAGGGCTACGAGCAGTACTTC. Translation: CASSLAAGQGYEQYF.